The clone carrying this T cell receptor beta chain appeared once. Its target is unknown. The targeted sequencing depth was 1 in 200,000 to 1 in 1 million T cells. Clones were read by immunoSEQ multiplex PCR, and TCRdb kept only the in-frame ones, dropping some. Among fewer than 400,000 clones listed, over 60% were seen once. These data belong to a study of cytotoxic CD8 clonotypes in ibrutinib-treated CLL. The CDR3 totals 13 residues. CDR1 and CDR2 (germline): MNHEY, SVGAGI. Findings of the study overall: Baseline clonality, above age-matched healthy donor levels, tracked circulating CD8+ T-cell counts.

This receptor was identified in a human donor with chronic lymphocytic leukemia. The rearrangement uses TRBV6-5 and TRBJ2-1; 7 nucleotides match TRBD2. This specimen was PBMCs, taken after 36 months of ibrutinib treatment. This CDR3 is CAAGVSSYNEQFF. The CDR3 DNA reads as TGTGCTGCGGGGGTTAGCTCCTACAATGAGCAGTTCTTC.